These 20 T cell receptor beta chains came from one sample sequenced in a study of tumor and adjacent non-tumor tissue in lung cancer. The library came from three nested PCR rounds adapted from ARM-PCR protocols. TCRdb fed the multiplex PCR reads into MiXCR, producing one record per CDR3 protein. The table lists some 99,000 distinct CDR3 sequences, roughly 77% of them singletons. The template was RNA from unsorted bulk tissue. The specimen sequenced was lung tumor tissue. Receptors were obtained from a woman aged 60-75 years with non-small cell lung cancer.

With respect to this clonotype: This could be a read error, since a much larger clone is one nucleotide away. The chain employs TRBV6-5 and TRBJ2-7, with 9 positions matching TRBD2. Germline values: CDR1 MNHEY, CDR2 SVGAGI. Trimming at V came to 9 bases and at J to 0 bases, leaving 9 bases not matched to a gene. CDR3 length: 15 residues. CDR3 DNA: TGTGCCAGGAGTCCTAGCGGGACGAGCTCCTACGAGCAGTACTTC. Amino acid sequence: CARSPSGTSSYEQYF.

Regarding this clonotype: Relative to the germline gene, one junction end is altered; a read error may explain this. Here the CDR3 DNA reads TGTGCCAGCTGTGTGGACAGGGGCTACTATGGCTACTCCTTC. It yields the protein CASCVDRGYYGYSF. The genes are TRBV11-2 and TRBJ1-2; 9 bases match TRBD1. From germline, CDR1 is SGHAT and CDR2 FQNNGV. The CDR3 contains 14 residues.

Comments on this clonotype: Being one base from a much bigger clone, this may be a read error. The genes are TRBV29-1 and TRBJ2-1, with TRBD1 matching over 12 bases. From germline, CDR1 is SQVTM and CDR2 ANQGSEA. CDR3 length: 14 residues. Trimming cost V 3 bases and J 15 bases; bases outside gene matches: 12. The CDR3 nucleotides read TGCAGCGTTGAGGAATCTTGCGGGACAGGGGGCAGGTTCTTC. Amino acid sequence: CSVEESCGTGGRFF.

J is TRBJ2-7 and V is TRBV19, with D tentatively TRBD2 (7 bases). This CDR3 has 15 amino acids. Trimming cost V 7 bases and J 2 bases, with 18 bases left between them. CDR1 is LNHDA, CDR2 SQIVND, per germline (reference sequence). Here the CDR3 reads CASKRSGTQPYEQYF. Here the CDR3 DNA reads TGTGCCAGTAAAAGAAGCGGGACACAACCCTACGAGCAGTACTTC.

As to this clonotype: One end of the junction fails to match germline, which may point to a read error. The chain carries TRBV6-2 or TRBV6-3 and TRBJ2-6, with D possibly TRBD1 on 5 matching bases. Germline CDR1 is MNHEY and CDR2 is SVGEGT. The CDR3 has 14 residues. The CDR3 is CARSNRAGANVLTF. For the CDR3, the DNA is TGTGCCAGGAGTAACCGGGCTGGGGCCAACGTTCTGACTTTC.

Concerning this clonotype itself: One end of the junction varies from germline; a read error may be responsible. As DNA, the CDR3 is TGCGCAAGGAGCCAAGGGACTAGCGGGGCAGATATGCAGTATTTT. Protein sequence: CARSQGTSGADMQYF. The chain has TRBV4-3 and TRBJ2-3; TRBD2 matches at 13 bases. The CDR3 runs 15 residues. CDR1 is LGHNA, CDR2 YSLEER, per germline.

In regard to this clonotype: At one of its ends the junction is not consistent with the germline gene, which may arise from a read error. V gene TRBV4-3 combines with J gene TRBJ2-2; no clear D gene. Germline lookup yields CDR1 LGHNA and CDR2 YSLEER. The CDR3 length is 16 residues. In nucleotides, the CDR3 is TGCGCGAGCAGCCAAGAAGTAAACGACCACACCGGGGAGCTGTTTTTT. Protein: CASSQEVNDHTGELFF.

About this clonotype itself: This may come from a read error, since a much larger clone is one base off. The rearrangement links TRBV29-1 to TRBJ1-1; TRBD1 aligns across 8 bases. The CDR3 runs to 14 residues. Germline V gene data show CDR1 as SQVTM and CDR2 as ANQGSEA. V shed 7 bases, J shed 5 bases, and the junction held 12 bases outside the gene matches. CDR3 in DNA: TGCAGCGCCGCATGTCAGGGGGCGAGGACTGAAGCTTTCTTT. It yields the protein CSAACQGARTEAFF. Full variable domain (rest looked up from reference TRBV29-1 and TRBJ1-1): SAVISQKPSRDICQRGTSLTIQCQVDSQVTMMFWYRQQPGQSLTLIATANQGSEATYESGFVIDKFPISRPNLTFSTLTVSNMSPEDSSIYLCSAACQGARTEAFFGQGTRLTVV.

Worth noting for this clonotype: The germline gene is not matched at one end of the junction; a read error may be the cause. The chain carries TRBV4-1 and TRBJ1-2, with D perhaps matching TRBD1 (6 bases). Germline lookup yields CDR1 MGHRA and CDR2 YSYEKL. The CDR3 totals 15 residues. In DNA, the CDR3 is TGCGCCAGCAGCCAAGGGGTAGGGGGAAAGTATGGTTACACCTTC. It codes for CASSQGVGGKYGYTF.

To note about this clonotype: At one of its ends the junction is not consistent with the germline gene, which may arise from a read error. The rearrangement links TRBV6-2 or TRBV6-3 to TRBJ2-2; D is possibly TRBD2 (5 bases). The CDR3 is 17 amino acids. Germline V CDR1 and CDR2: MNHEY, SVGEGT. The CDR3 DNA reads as TGTGCCAGCAATTACACCCAACAGAGGGCCAGCACCGGGGATCTGTTTTTT. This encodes CASNYTQQRASTGDLFF.

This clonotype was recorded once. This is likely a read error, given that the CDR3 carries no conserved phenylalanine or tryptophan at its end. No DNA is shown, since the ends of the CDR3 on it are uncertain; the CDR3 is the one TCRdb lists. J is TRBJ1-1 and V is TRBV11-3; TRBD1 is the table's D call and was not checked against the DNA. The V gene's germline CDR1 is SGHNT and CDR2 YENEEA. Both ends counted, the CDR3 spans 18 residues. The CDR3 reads CVSSLIGPPGRMNTEVFL.

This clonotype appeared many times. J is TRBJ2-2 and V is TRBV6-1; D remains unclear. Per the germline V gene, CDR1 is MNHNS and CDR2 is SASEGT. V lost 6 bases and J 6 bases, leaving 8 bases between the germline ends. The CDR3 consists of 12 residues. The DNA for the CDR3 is TGTGCCAGCAGGCCAAGGGCCGGGGAGCTGTTTTTT. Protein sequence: CASRPRAGELFF.

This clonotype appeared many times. CDR3: CASSYPTGTGETQYF. Here the CDR3 DNA reads TGTGCCAGCAGTTACCCGACAGGGACCGGGGAGACCCAGTACTTC. The J gene is TRBJ2-5, the V gene TRBV6-5; 7 bases line up with TRBD1. Germline CDR1 MNHEY, CDR2 SVGAGI. V dropped 2 bases and J dropped 5; count of bases not matched to a gene: 8. CDR3 length equals 15 residues.

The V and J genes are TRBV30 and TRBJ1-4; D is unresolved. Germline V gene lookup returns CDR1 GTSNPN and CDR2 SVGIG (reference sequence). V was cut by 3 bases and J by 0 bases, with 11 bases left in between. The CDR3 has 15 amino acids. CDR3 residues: CAWRVGLATNEKLFF. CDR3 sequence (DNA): TGTGCCTGGAGAGTGGGCTTGGCAACTAATGAAAAACTGTTTTTT.

For the CDR3, the DNA is TGTGACTGCTGTTGGGACCGCGGAGGATACGAGCAGTACTTC. Amino acids: CDCCWDRGGYEQYF. The genes are TRBV11-2 and TRBJ2-7, with D perhaps being TRBD1 or TRBD2 (5 bases each). This CDR3 contains 14 residues. From germline, CDR1 is SGHAT and CDR2 FQNNGV.

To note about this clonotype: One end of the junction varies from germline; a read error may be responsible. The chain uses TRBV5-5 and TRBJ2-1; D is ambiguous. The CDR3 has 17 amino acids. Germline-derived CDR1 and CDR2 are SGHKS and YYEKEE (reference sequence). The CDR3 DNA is TGTGCCAGCAGCTTCGAGGTTAACCCATCATCCTATAATGAGCAGTCCTTC. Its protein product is CASSFEVNPSSYNEQSF.

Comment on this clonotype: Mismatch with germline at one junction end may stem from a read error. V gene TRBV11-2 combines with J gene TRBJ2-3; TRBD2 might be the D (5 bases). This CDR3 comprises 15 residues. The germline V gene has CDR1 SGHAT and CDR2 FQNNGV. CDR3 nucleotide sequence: TGTGTCAGCAGCGCCACCGGGATGGCCACGGATACTCAGTATTTT. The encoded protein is CVSSATGMATDTQYF.

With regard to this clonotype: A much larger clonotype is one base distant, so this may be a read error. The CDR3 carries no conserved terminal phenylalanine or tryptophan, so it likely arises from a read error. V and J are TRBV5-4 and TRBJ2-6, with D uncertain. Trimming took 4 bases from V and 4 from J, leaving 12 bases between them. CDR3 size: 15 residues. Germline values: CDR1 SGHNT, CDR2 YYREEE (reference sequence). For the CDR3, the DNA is TGTGCCAGCAGCGCCGGGTCGTCGGGGGCCAACGTCCTGACTCTC. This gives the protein CASSAGSSGANVLTL.

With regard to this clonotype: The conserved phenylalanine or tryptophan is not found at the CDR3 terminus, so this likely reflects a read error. The CDR3 sequence: CVSSLVERETDTQYL. CDR3 sequence (DNA): TGTGTCAGCAGCTTAGTGGAGAGAGAGACAGATACGCAGTATTTA. The chain has TRBV11-2 and TRBJ2-3; D remains ambiguous. The CDR3 length is 15 residues. Germline CDR1 SGHAT, CDR2 FQNNGV.

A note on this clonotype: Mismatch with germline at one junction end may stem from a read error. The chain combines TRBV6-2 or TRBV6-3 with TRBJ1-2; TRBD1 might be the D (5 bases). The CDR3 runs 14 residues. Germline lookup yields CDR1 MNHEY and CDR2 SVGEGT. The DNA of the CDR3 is TGTGCCAGCAGATCGGGACTGGGATCAGTGGGCTACACATTC. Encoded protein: CASRSGLGSVGYTF.